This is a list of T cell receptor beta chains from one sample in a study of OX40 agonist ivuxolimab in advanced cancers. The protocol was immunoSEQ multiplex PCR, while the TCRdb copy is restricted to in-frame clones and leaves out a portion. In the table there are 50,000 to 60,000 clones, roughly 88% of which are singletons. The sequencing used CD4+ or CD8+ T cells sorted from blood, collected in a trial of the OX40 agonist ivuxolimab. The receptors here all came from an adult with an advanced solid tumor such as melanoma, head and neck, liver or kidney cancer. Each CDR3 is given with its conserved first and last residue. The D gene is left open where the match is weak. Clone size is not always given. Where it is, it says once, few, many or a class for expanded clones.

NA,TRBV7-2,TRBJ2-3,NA,CASSFMGSTDTQYF,TGTGCCAGCAGCTTCATGGGGAGCACAGATACGCAGTATTTT
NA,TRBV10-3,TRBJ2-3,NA,CAISESTAGTDTQYF,TGTGCCATCAGTGAGTCGACTGCGGGAACAGATACGCAGTATTTT
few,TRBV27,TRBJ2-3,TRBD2,CASAAGTPPTTQYF,TGTGCCAGCGCAGCGGGGACGCCCCCTACTACGCAGTATTTT
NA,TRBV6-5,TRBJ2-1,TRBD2,CASSYAGLGSYNEQFF,TGTGCCAGCAGTTACGCAGGACTAGGCTCCTACAATGAGCAGTTCTTC
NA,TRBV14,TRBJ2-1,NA,CASSQTTSLRRYEQFF,TGTGCCAGCAGCCAAACGACGTCACTCCGGAGGTATGAGCAGTTCTTC
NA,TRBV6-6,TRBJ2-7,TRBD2,CASSYLGGGAPSEQYF,TGTGCCAGCAGTTACCTGGGGGGGGGAGCCCCTAGCGAGCAGTACTTC
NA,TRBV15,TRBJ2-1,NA,CATEGVATGNEQFF,TGTGCCACGGAAGGGGTAGCTACGGGCAATGAGCAGTTCTTC
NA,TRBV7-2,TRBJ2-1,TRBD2,CASSPWAGGQFF,TGTGCCAGCAGCCCCTGGGCGGGGGGACAGTTCTTC
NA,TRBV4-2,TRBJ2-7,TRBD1,CASSQETGEVSLSYEQYF,TGTGCCAGCAGCCAAGAGACAGGGGAAGTCTCTTTATCCTACGAGCAGTACTTC
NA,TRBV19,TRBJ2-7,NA,CASSIRADLGTYEQYF,TGTGCCAGTAGTATTCGGGCAGACCTAGGTACCTACGAGCAGTACTTC
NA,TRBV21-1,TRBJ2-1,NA,CASSNLADPSSYNEQFF,TGTGCCAGCAGCAATCTAGCGGACCCCAGCTCCTACAATGAGCAGTTCTTC
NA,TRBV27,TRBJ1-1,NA,CASSPTWNTEAFF,TGTGCCAGCAGTCCCACATGGAACACTGAAGCTTTCTTT
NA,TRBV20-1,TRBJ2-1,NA,CSARIGNEQFF,TGCAGTGCTAGAATCGGCAATGAGCAGTTCTTC
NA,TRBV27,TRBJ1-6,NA,CASSLGTVGPLHF,TGTGCCAGCAGCCTCGGGACGGTCGGCCCCCTCCACTTT
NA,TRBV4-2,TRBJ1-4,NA,CASSQAREKLFF,TGTGCCAGCAGCCAAGCCAGGGAAAAACTGTTTTTT
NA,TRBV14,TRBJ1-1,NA,CASSQSGGVGGVSAFF,TGTGCCAGCAGCCAAAGCGGTGGAGTGGGTGGAGTATCAGCTTTCTTT
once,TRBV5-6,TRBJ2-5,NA,CASSTRTGTQYF,TGTGCCAGCAGCACAAGAACGGGGACCCAGTACTTC
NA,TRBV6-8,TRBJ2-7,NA,CATGRGQSSYEQYF,TGTGCCACCGGACGGGGGCAGAGCTCCTACGAGCAGTACTTC
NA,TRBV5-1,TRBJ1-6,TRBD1,CASSLATDRGNNSPLHF,TGCGCCAGCAGCTTGGCGACCGACAGGGGCAATAATTCACCCCTCCACTTT
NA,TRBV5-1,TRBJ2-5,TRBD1,CASSRIRQGTGETQYF,TGCGCCAGCAGCCGAATAAGACAGGGTACGGGAGAGACCCAGTACTTC
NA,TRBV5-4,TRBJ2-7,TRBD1,CASSGRTGRNEQYF,TGTGCCAGCAGCGGGCGGACAGGGCGGAACGAGCAGTACTTC
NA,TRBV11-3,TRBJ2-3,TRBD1,CASSTGTGGIDTQYF,TGTGCCAGCAGCACCGGGACAGGGGGCATAGATACGCAGTATTTT
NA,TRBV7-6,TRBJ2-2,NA,CASSLGSGRHMSNTGELFF,TGTGCCAGCAGCTTAGGGAGTGGGAGACACATGTCGAACACCGGGGAGCTGTTTTTT
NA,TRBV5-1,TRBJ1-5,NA,CASSPGTMSGNQPQHF,TGCGCCAGCAGCCCCGGGACAATGAGCGGCAATCAGCCCCAGCATTTT
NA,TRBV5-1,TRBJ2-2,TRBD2,CASSSGTSGGTTGELFF,TGCGCCAGCAGCTCTGGGACAAGCGGGGGTACGACCGGGGAGCTGTTTTTT
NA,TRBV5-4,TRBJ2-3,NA,CASSLQGTDTQYF,TGTGCCAGCAGCTTACAGGGCACAGATACGCAGTATTTT
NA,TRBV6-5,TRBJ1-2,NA,CASSYSLTANYGYTF,TGTGCCAGCAGTTACTCATTAACCGCTAACTATGGCTACACCTTC
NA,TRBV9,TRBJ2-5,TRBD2,CASSVDGGAFGTQYF,TGTGCCAGCAGCGTAGACGGGGGGGCCTTTGGGACCCAGTACTTC
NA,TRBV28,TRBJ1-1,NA,CASSLSGLLTEAFF,TGTGCCAGCAGTTTATCAGGGCTCTTGACTGAAGCTTTCTTT
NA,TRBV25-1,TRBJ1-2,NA,CASSWDPNGYTF,TGTGCCAGCAGTTGGGACCCCAATGGCTACACCTTC
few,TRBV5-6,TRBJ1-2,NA,CASSSYNYGYTF,TGTGCCAGCAGCTCCTATAACTATGGCTACACCTTC
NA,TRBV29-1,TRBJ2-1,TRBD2,CSVEVDVAGGGQFF,TGCAGCGTTGAAGTTGATGTAGCGGGGGGCGGGCAGTTCTTC
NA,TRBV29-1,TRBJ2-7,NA,CSVALQGNEQYF,TGCAGCGTCGCTTTACAGGGAAACGAGCAGTACTTC
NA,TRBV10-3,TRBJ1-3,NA,CAISERDSGNTIYF,TGTGCCATCAGTGAGCGCGACTCTGGAAACACCATATATTTT
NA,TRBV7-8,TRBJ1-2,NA,CASSLRVVLRGRENYGYTF,TGTGCCAGCAGCTTAAGGGTCGTTCTACGGGGGCGCGAGAACTATGGCTACACCTTC
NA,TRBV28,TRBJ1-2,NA,CASSLSTTGSRGYGYTF,TGTGCCAGCAGTTTATCCACAACAGGTTCGAGGGGCTATGGCTACACCTTC
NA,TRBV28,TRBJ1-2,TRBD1,CASSVGTGDSDGYTF,TGTGCCAGCAGCGTCGGGACAGGGGATTCAGACGGCTACACCTTC
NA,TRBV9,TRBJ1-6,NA,CASSGDRVSPLHF,TGTGCCAGCAGCGGGGACCGGGTATCACCCCTCCACTTT
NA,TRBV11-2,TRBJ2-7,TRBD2,CASSWTSGDTYEQYF,TGTGCCAGCAGCTGGACTAGCGGAGATACCTACGAGCAGTACTTC
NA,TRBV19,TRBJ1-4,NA,CASRTGTAATNEKLFF,TGTGCCAGTAGAACCGGGACGGCGGCAACTAATGAAAAACTGTTTTTT
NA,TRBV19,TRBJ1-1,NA,CASSSLGGFYTEAFF,TGTGCCAGTAGTTCCCTAGGAGGTTTCTACACTGAAGCTTTCTTT
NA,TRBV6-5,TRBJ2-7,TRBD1,CASSYSSDRQSYEQYF,TGTGCCAGCAGTTACTCGTCGGACAGGCAATCCTACGAGCAGTACTTC
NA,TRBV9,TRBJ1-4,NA,CASSVDAGWGDEKLFF,TGTGCCAGCAGCGTAGATGCCGGTTGGGGGGATGAAAAACTGTTTTTT
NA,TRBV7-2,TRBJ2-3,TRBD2,CASSLVPTFGGGTDTQYF,TGTGCCAGCAGCTTAGTCCCAACGTTTGGGGGGGGCACAGATACGCAGTATTTT
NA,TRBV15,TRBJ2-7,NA,CATSRTGTAYEQYF,TGTGCCACCAGCAGAACCGGGACGGCCTACGAGCAGTACTTC
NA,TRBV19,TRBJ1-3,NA,CASSMAGNTIYF,TGTGCCAGTAGTATGGCCGGAAACACCATATATTTT
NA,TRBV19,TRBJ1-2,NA,CASSDRGNYGYTF,TGTGCCAGTAGTGATCGGGGCAACTATGGCTACACCTTC
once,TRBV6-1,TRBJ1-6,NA,CASSEVGGGSYNSPLHF,TGTGCCAGCAGTGAAGTGGGTGGGGGCTCCTATAATTCACCCCTCCACTTT
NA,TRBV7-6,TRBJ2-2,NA,CASSLAPGLGTGELFF,TGTGCCAGCAGCTTAGCGCCTGGACTGGGGACCGGGGAGCTGTTTTTT
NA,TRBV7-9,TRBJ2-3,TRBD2,CASSQTSGSTDTQYF,TGTGCCAGCAGCCAAACTAGCGGTAGCACAGATACGCAGTATTTT
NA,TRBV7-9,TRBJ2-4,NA,CASSSPATVKNIQYF,TGTGCCAGCAGCTCTCCCGCGACAGTAAAAAACATTCAGTACTTC
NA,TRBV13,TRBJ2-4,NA,CASSYRTGAKNIQYF,TGTGCCAGCAGCTATCGGACTGGAGCCAAAAACATTCAGTACTTC
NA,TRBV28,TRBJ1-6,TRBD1,CASSSSTGVYNSPLHF,TGTGCCAGCAGCTCCAGCACAGGGGTCTATAATTCACCCCTCCACTTT
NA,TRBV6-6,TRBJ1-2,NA,CASSYGDGYTF,TGTGCCAGCAGTTACGGGGATGGCTACACCTTC
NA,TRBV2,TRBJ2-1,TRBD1,CASRLDRVGDEQFF,TGTGCCAGCAGGCTTGACAGGGTTGGCGATGAGCAGTTCTTC
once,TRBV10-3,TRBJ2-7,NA,CAISGGQGGPYEQYF,TGTGCCATCAGTGGCGGCCAGGGAGGCCCCTACGAGCAGTACTTC
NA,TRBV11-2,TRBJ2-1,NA,CASSPLDRLNEQFF,TGTGCCAGCAGCCCCCTGGACCGACTTAATGAGCAGTTCTTC
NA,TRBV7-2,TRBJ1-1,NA,CASSLSGANTEAFF,TGTGCCAGCAGCTTGTCAGGGGCCAACACTGAAGCTTTCTTT
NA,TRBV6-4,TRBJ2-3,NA,CASSLGGGSSIDTQYF,TGTGCCAGCAGTCTAGGGGGAGGATCTTCTATAGATACGCAGTATTTT